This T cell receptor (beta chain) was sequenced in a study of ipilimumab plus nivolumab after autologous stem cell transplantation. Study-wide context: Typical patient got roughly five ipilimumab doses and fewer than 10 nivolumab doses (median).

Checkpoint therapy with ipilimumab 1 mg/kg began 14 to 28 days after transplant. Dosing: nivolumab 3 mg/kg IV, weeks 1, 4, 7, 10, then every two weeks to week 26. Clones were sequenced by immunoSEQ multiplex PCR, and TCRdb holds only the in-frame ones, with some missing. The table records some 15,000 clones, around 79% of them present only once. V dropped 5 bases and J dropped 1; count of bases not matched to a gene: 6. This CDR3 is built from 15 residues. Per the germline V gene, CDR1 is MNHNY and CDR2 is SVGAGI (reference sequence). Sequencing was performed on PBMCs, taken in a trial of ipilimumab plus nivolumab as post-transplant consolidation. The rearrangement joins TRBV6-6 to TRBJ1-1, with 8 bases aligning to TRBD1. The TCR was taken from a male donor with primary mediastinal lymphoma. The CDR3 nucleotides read TGTGCCAGCAGTCACGGGACAGGAGCGAACACTGAAGCTTTCTTT. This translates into CASSHGTGANTEAFF.